Listed below are T cell receptor beta chains from one sample, sequenced in a study of CD4+ T cells in melanoma. Data came from immunoSEQ multiplex PCR; TCRdb stores just in-frame clones and leaves some out. The sample has around 100,000 clones, roughly 90% seen once. What was sequenced was peripheral blood. The origin of the receptors is a human donor with melanoma. Each CDR3 is given with its conserved first and last residue. D genes are given only for firm matches. Some rows have no size entry. The others give once, few or many, or a class for an expanded clone.

>TRBJ1-2|.|.|TRBV14
CASTPGPGVYGYTF
TGTGCCAGCACCCCGGGGCCGGGGGTATACGGCTACACCTTC
>TRBJ1-2|TRBD1|.|TRBV28
CASRQGASDGYTF
TGTGCCAGCAGACAGGGGGCCTCGGATGGCTACACCTTC
>TRBJ2-7|TRBD2|.|TRBV5-1
CASSFGPSGRGFSYEQYF
TGCGCCAGCAGCTTCGGACCTAGCGGTCGGGGGTTCTCCTACGAGCAGTACTTC
>TRBJ2-3|TRBD2|.|TRBV10-3
CAISDPLAGLPDTQYF
TGTGCCATCAGTGACCCCCTAGCGGGGCTCCCAGATACGCAGTATTTT
>TRBJ2-5|TRBD1|.|TRBV28
CASDRQGQETQYF
TGTGCCAGCGATAGACAGGGTCAAGAGACCCAGTACTTC
>TRBJ2-7|TRBD1|.|TRBV28
CASRQGIFEQYF
TGTGCCAGCCGACAGGGGATTTTCGAGCAGTACTTC
>TRBJ2-7|TRBD1|.|TRBV28
CASSPRTGHSYEQYF
TGTGCCAGCAGTCCCCGGACAGGTCACTCCTACGAGCAGTACTTC
>TRBJ2-1|.|.|TRBV27
CASTSLMTGYNEQFF
TGTGCCAGCACGTCACTGATGACAGGATACAATGAGCAGTTCTTC
>TRBJ2-3|.|.|TRBV5-4
CASRAAGTSTDTQYF
TGTGCCAGCAGGGCGGCGGGGACTAGCACAGATACGCAGTATTTT
>TRBJ2-1|.|.|TRBV5-4
CASSAGTRAQFF
TGTGCCAGCAGCGCCGGGACGAGGGCTCAGTTCTTC
>TRBJ2-7|TRBD2|.|TRBV9
CASSTDQRTSSYEQYF
TGTGCCAGCAGCACAGACCAACGGACTAGCTCCTACGAGCAGTACTTC
>TRBJ2-7|TRBD2|.|TRBV7-3
CASRHSGSPSYEQYF
TGTGCCAGCAGACACAGCGGGAGCCCGTCCTACGAGCAGTACTTC
>TRBJ2-7|TRBD1|.|TRBV5-4
CASSSGRDRGLKEQYF
TGTGCCAGCAGCTCCGGAAGGGACAGGGGGCTTAAAGAGCAGTACTTC
>TRBJ2-2|TRBD1|.|TRBV28
CASSSRRTGVTGELFF
TGTGCCAGCAGTTCTCGGAGGACAGGGGTCACCGGGGAGCTGTTTTTT
>TRBJ2-7|.|.|TRBV5-1
CASSFRTESYEQYF
TGCGCCAGCAGCTTTAGGACAGAGTCCTACGAGCAGTACTTC
>TRBJ2-3|TRBD1|.|TRBV4-1
CASSQIPGQGFGDTQYF
TGCGCCAGCAGCCAGATCCCGGGACAGGGGTTTGGAGATACGCAGTATTTT
>TRBJ2-3|.|once|TRBV14
CASNRQLGETDTQYF
TGTGCCAGCAACCGACAATTGGGAGAGACAGATACGCAGTATTTT
>TRBJ2-7|TRBD2|.|TRBV4-2
CASSQARDRWTSGHYEQYF
TGTGCCAGCAGCCAAGCAAGGGACAGATGGACTAGCGGGCACTACGAGCAGTACTTC
>TRBJ2-1|.|.|TRBV5-1
CASSLDPSEYNEQFF
TGCGCCAGCAGCTTGGATCCTAGCGAGTACAATGAGCAGTTCTTC
>TRBJ2-7|.|few|TRBV6-5
CASHYEQYF
TGTGCCTCACATTACGAGCAGTACTTC
>TRBJ1-2|.|.|TRBV19
CASSTWTTVGSGYTF
TGTGCCAGTAGTACCTGGACAACCGTTGGGAGTGGCTACACCTTC
>TRBJ1-1|.|.|TRBV7-2
CASSPIGSDTEAFF
TGTGCCAGCAGCCCGATTGGAAGTGACACTGAAGCTTTCTTT
>TRBJ2-5|TRBD1|.|TRBV6-5
CASSSWTGGQETQYF
TGTGCCAGCAGTTCCTGGACAGGGGGACAAGAGACCCAGTACTTC
>TRBJ1-2|.|.|TRBV27
CASSFSGASYGYTF
TGTGCCAGCAGTTTCTCGGGAGCGAGCTATGGCTACACCTTC
>TRBJ2-5|TRBD1|once|TRBV4-1
CASSHYTTGGEETQYF
TGCGCCAGCAGCCACTATACAACAGGGGGCGAGGAGACCCAGTACTTC
>TRBJ1-2|.|.|TRBV2
CASSDIVAGGYTF
TGTGCCAGCAGTGACATCGTGGCCGGCGGCTACACCTTC
>TRBJ2-7|.|.|TRBV7-8
CASSLRGGVPYEQYF
TGTGCCAGCAGCTTAAGGGGGGGAGTCCCCTACGAGCAGTACTTC
>TRBJ2-3|.|.|TRBV7-3
CASSSQATDTQYF
TGTGCCAGCAGCTCACAGGCCACAGATACGCAGTATTTT
>TRBJ2-7|.|.|TRBV5-1
CASSLQKSHEQYF
TGCGCCAGCAGCTTGCAGAAATCTCACGAGCAGTACTTC
>TRBJ1-1|.|few|TRBV5-5
CASSQDGGPDTEAFF
TGCGCCAGCAGCCAAGATGGGGGGCCGGACACTGAAGCTTTCTTT
>TRBJ1-2|TRBD1|.|TRBV19
CASSIGQVYGYTF
TGTGCCAGTAGTATCGGACAGGTCTATGGCTACACCTTC
>TRBJ2-3|TRBD2|once|TRBV11-1
CASSPRLAASTDTQYF
TGTGCCAGCAGCCCCCGACTAGCGGCTAGCACAGATACGCAGTATTTT
>TRBJ2-5|.|.|TRBV7-2
CASRLSPRETQYF
TGTGCCAGCAGACTCTCTCCGCGGGAGACCCAGTACTTC
>TRBJ1-5|TRBD1|.|TRBV6-7
CASSYEGACNQPQHF
TGTGCCAGCAGTTACGAGGGGGCGTGCAATCAGCCCCAGCATTTT
>TRBJ2-6|.|.|TRBV7-9
CASSGVREQRTNVLTF
TGTGCCAGCAGCGGGGTAAGGGAGCAAAGGACCAACGTCCTGACTTTC
>TRBJ2-3|TRBD2|.|TRBV10-3
CAISGTSGTFTDTQYF
TGTGCCATCAGTGGAACTAGCGGCACGTTCACAGATACGCAGTATTTT
>TRBJ2-1|.|.|TRBV30
CAWSLAFNEQFF
TGTGCCTGGAGTTTAGCCTTCAATGAGCAGTTCTTC